The following is a TCR beta chain sequence with its context. The specificity of this receptor is unknown. There are no base qualities to consult, and no much larger clone falls within one base. The entire amount of isolated RNA was reverse transcribed using the High Capacity cDNA Reverse Transcription Kit, so the sequenced TCRB transcripts were expressed ones. Deep immunoSEQ sequencing was performed on naive, central memory and regulatory T cell samples, with an average of roughly 3.6 million total reads per sample. Sorted cells were lysed in RLT buffer and RNA was extracted with DNase-treated RNeasy Micro or Mini kits, depending on cell number. Each cell subset was processed on its own to prevent cross-contamination, while patient and healthy donor samples were processed together. The immunoSEQ multiplex PCR was used to amplify TCRB sequences from cDNA, generating 87-bp fragments that spanned the CDR3 region. Sequencing of the amplicons was performed on the Illumina HiSeq platform. Per the authors' processing: PCR bias was computationally corrected using synthetic template baselines, reads within Hamming distance 2 were collapsed, and singletons that could not be merged were discarded. By aligning reads against IMGT, V, D and J genes, CDR3 length, and insertions or deletions at six rearrangement sites were assigned. Within each subset, clonotype counts were normalized to the number of sorted cells before true diversity and Gini coefficients were calculated with the tcR R package. Repertoire sharing was quantified using the overlap coefficient calculated on TCRB nucleotide sequences. Entries here come from immuneACCESS through TCRdb and include only in-frame sequences with V and J called. Some clones fail to appear in such tables; in the studies checked, an unresolved V gene covers under half of the shortfall, and the cause of the remainder is unknown. V, J and clone size were drawn from that table, and D and trimming were deduced from the DNA. Here the sample has 150,000 to 160,000 clones; roughly 10% occur a single time. Over 2% of the sample lies in the top ten.

V ends up 5 bases short and J 2 bases short, with an unmatched junction base count of 6. The cysteine opens and the phenylalanine closes a CDR3 of 15 amino acids. Of all the DNA, just the CDR3 is kept, 45 bases in frame from base 1. From the germline V gene, CDR1 is SGDLS and CDR2 is YYNGEE. From each donor, a single peripheral blood sample of about 100 mL on average was drawn into heparinised tubes. Naive, central memory, regulatory and stem cell-like memory CD4+ T cells were sorted on a BD FACSAria II using a panel including CD45RO, CCR7, CD25, CD127, CD95 and CD27. All sorted populations exceeded 95% purity. PBMCs were isolated immediately by Lymphoprep density gradient centrifugation and stained directly without culture. So that batch effects would be minimized, each experiment stained and sorted samples in pairs, pairing one healthy donor with one patient. The data were taken from a study of beta chain features in type 1 diabetes (dated by TCRdb to the late 2010s). About the investigation overall: No differences in mean age, gender distribution, total cell number or subset yield were found between patients and healthy donors. Across all samples, 107,917,701 sorted cells were examined, and cell number per subset correlated strongly with RNA yield. Regulatory and stem cell-like memory subsets were isolated from only 8 patients and 8 healthy donors, whereas naive and central memory subsets came from all 30 or so donors. In the study, TCRB repertoires of sorted circulating CD4+ T cell subsets from recently diagnosed type 1 diabetes patients were compared with those of matched healthy donors. The full study reports these points: Patients with type 1 diabetes made fewer insertions and deleted more nucleotides at VDJ recombination sites, implying thymic rearrangement abnormalities. Shorter templates might have been favored by PCR, but patient and control samples were amplified and corrected together, so both groups would have been affected equally by any skew. Type 1 diabetes patients showed a moderate but significant shortening of TCRB CDR3 length in all four CD4+ subsets. Naive, central memory and regulatory TCRB repertoires appeared to be more similar among patients than among healthy donors. Because small numbers of individuals were included in the HLA sub-analyses, any influence of HLA type on TCRB rearrangement was left unresolved. Sequencing cDNA rather than genomic DNA could over-represent highly expressing activated cells, although activation and CD3 levels did not differ between groups.

The specimen sequenced was central memory CD4+ T cells from blood. The TCR comes from a man aged 18 to 30 in good health. This chain is built from TRBV9 and TRBJ2-3, with 9 bases in between that match TRBD2. The CDR3 protein: CASSDLAGYTDTQYF. The DNA sequence is TGTGCCAGCAGTGATCTAGCGGGGTACACAGATACGCAGTATTTT.